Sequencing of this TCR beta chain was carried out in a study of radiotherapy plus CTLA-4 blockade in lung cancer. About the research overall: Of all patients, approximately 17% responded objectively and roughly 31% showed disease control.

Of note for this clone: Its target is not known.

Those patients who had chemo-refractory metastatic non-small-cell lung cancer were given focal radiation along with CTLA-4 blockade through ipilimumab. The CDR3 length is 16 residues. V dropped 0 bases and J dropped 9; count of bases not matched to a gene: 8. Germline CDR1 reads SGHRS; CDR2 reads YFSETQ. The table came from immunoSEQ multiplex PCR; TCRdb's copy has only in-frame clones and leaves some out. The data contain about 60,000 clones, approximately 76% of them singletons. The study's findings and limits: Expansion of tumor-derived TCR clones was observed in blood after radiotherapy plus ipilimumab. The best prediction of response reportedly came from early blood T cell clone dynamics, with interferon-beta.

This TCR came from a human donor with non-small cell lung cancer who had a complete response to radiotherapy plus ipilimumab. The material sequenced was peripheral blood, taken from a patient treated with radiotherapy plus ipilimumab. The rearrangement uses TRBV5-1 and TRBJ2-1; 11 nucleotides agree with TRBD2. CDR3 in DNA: TGCGCCAGCAGCTTGGTAGCGGGGGGGCCGCTCGGTGAGCAGTTCTTC. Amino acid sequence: CASSLVAGGPLGEQFF.